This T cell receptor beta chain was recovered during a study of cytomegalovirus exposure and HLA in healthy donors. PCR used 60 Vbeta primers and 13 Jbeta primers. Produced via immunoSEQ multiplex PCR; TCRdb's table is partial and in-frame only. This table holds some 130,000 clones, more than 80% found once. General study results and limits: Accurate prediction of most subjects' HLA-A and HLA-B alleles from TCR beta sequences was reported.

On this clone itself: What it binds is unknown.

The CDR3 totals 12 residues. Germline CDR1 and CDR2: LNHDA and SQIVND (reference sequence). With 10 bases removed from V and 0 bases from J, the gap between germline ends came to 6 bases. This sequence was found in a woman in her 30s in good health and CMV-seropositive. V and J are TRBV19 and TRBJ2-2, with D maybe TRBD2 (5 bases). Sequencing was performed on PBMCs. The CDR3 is CAILANTGELFF. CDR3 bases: TGTGCCATACTAGCGAACACCGGGGAGCTGTTTTTT.